This is a list of T cell receptor beta chains from one sample in a study of OX40 agonist ivuxolimab in advanced cancers. Measured with immunoSEQ multiplex PCR; TCRdb has only the in-frame clones, and not every one. The repertoire holds roughly 30,000 clones, with 85% to 95% as singletons. The sample in question was CD4+ or CD8+ T cells sorted from blood, obtained in a trial of the OX40 agonist ivuxolimab. Receptors originate from an adult with an advanced solid tumor such as melanoma, head and neck, liver or kidney cancer. Each CDR3 is given with its conserved first and last residue. Fields, in order: V gene, CDR3 length, J gene, clone size, D gene, CDR3 DNA, CDR3 protein. A D gene is named only where the DNA matches it firmly. Rows give clone size only sometimes, using once, few, many, or a class for an expanded clone.

TRBV13	12	TRBJ1-2	once	-	TGTGCCAGCAGCTCTGGGGGCTATGGCTACACCTTC	CASSSGGYGYTF
TRBV4-3	15	TRBJ1-2	-	-	TGCGCCAGCAGCCCGTTTTTGGCTTCCTCGTATGGCTACACCTTC	CASSPFLASSYGYTF
TRBV19	12	TRBJ1-1	-	-	TGTGCCAGTACCCCATGGGACGGGGAAGCTTTCTTT	CASTPWDGEAFF
TRBV6-5	13	TRBJ1-1	-	-	TGTGCCAGCAGTTACAACGAGCGCACTGAAGCTTTCTTT	CASSYNERTEAFF
TRBV13	12	TRBJ1-3	-	-	TGTGCCAGCAGCTCCGGCGGAAACACCATATATTTT	CASSSGGNTIYF
TRBV6-1	13	TRBJ2-3	once	-	TGTGCCAGCAGCGGCTCGGGCACAGATACGCAGTATTTT	CASSGSGTDTQYF
TRBV4-2	14	TRBJ2-7	-	TRBD1	TGTGCCAGCAGCCAATACAGGGGGATTTACGAGCAGTACTTC	CASSQYRGIYEQYF
TRBV6-5	14	TRBJ2-3	-	-	TGTGCCACCCCAGGAGGGGGGGGCACAGATACGCAGTATTTT	CATPGGGGTDTQYF
TRBV23-1	15	TRBJ1-4	-	-	TGCGCCGGTACTACCGCGAGGGGGGGTTTAGAAAAACTGTTTTTT	CAGTTARGGLEKLFF
TRBV9	14	TRBJ1-2	-	-	TGTGCCAGCAGCCCCGGCAGGGACCCTTATGGCTACACCTTC	CASSPGRDPYGYTF
TRBV19	14	TRBJ1-1	-	-	TGTGCCAGTAGTATATTCTCGGGGGCCACTGAAGCTTTCTTT	CASSIFSGATEAFF
TRBV4-1	16	TRBJ2-7	-	TRBD1	TGCGCCAGCAGCCTAACCGTGGGGGGACAGGGCTACGAGCAGTACTTC	CASSLTVGGQGYEQYF
TRBV6-5	14	TRBJ2-1	-	-	TGTGCCAGCAGTTGGGTGGCCCGTAACCCTGAGCAGTTCTTC	CASSWVARNPEQFF
TRBV13	18	TRBJ2-2	-	-	TGTGCCAGCAGCTTATCGAACCCGAGTAGGGGGTACACCGGGGAGCTGTTTTTT	CASSLSNPSRGYTGELFF
TRBV28	15	TRBJ2-7	-	-	TGTGCCAGCAGTTTGGGGCGGGGTCGTAGCTACGAGCAGTACTTC	CASSLGRGRSYEQYF
TRBV29-1	12	TRBJ1-1	-	-	TGCAGCGCTAAGACGGGGAACACTGAAGCTTTCTTT	CSAKTGNTEAFF
TRBV5-3	15	TRBJ1-3	-	-	TGTGCCAGAAGCTGGGGTGGGTGCTCTGGAAACACCATATATTTT	CARSWGGCSGNTIYF
TRBV7-9	16	TRBJ2-7	-	-	TGTGCCAGCAGCTTAGCCGGTTCGCTTAGCTCCTACGAGCAGTACTTC	CASSLAGSLSSYEQYF
TRBV28	13	TRBJ1-1	-	-	TGTGCCAGCAGTCTAGAGCTGAACACTGAAGCTTTCTTT	CASSLELNTEAFF
TRBV28	15	TRBJ2-5	-	-	TGTGCCAGCAGTTTAGGCCGGGACATTCAAGAGACCCAGTACTTC	CASSLGRDIQETQYF
TRBV19	21	TRBJ1-5	-	TRBD1	TGTGCCAGTAGTATAGATTGGAAGGGACAGGGAGAGGCGACGGGCAATCAGCCCCAGCATTTT	CASSIDWKGQGEATGNQPQHF
TRBV10-3	16	TRBJ1-2	-	-	TGTGCCATCATTCGTTCGGAAGGGGAGCCTATGTATGGCTACACCTTC	CAIIRSEGEPMYGYTF
TRBV2	17	TRBJ1-1	-	TRBD1	TGTGCCAGCAGCGAAACAGACAGGGACTTGATGAACACTGAAGCTTTCTTT	CASSETDRDLMNTEAFF
TRBV6-1	14	TRBJ2-1	-	TRBD1	TGTGCCATTATATCCGGGACAGGCATCAATGAGCAGTTCTTC	CAIISGTGINEQFF
TRBV14	12	TRBJ2-1	-	-	TGTGCCAGCAGCCAAGACTTTTATGAGCAGTTCTTC	CASSQDFYEQFF
TRBV4-1	15	TRBJ1-5	-	-	TGCACCAGCAGCCCATGGTTTTCAGGCAATCAGCCCCAGCATTTT	CTSSPWFSGNQPQHF
TRBV9	18	TRBJ2-7	once	TRBD2	TGTGCCAGCAGCGCCTCTCCCTGGACTAGCGGGATGACCTACGAGCAGTACTTC	CASSASPWTSGMTYEQYF
TRBV6-6	13	TRBJ2-3	-	-	TGTGCCAGCAGAGAAAGGGGGGTCCATACGCAGTATTTT	CASRERGVHTQYF
TRBV2	16	TRBJ2-7	few	TRBD1	TGTGCCAGCAGTGAGATACAGGGGGAAAGATCCTACGAGCAGTACTTC	CASSEIQGERSYEQYF
TRBV14	14	TRBJ2-1	-	-	TGTGCCAGCAGCCCCACCTCAGGGTATTGGGAGCAGTTCTTC	CASSPTSGYWEQFF